This T cell receptor beta chain was recovered during a study of T cell responses to AZD1222 COVID-19 vaccine (dated by TCRdb to the early 2020s). Looking at the study overall: AZD1222 recipients whose second dose came at about 4 weeks and those whose second dose came at about 12 weeks were combined into one group, since spike-specific TCR depth and breadth did not differ between the two schedules. TCR sequencing covered approximately 230 trial participants: roughly 200 given two doses of AZD1222 and about 26 given two doses of MenACWY control vaccine. Trial participants were enrolled by age into subgroups of 18-55, 56-69 and 70-plus years, and around 140, 26 and 57 TCR-sequenced participants, respectively, were included in these subgroups.

With respect to this clone: Its cognate antigen has yet to be identified. Within one base of it there is no much larger clone, and no base qualities were kept.

The CDR3 regions of human TCRbeta chains were analyzed by immunosequencing. On the authors' methods: Repertoire TCRs were checked for matches against a reference library of SARS-CoV-2-specific TCRs that had been generated using the MIRA antigen-specificity platform. Breadth meant the fraction of unique TCRs that were SARS-CoV-2-associated, whereas depth meant the fraction of total T cells that were SARS-CoV-2-associated. Each spike-specific TCR was assigned to its reactive spike region and to a CD4 or CD8 class using the MIRA data. Log10-transformed breadth and depth values were compared by one-way ANOVA with Sidak's multiple comparisons tests. TCRdb's version of the immuneACCESS table is confined to in-frame rearrangements and falls short of the full clone set. An unresolved V gene accounts for under half of the shortfall where checked; the remainder is of unknown origin. D and trimming come from the DNA, and the V and J calls and clone size come from that table. Here the sample has 140,000 to 150,000 clones; 80% to 90% occur a single time. The top ten clonotypes cover about 8% of the sample.

The sample's time point label, in plain terms: baseline before first vaccination. Vaccinee samples came from UK trials COV001 and COV002, including a single-blind randomized controlled phase 2/3 trial of AZD1222 (ChAdOx1 nCoV-19) in healthy adults. For TCRbeta chain sequencing, PBMC samples were collected from trial participants at day 0 and at day 28 after the second dose. V gives up 0 bases and J gives up 3 bases, and the segment between their germline ends measures 12 bases. The germline V gene supplies CDR1 ENHRY and CDR2 SYGVKD. From its cysteine to its phenylalanine, the CDR3 spans 16 amino acids. The only DNA kept is the CDR3, 48 bases in frame from the first base. Broader findings and caveats from the paper: In the small 56-69-year group, the increase in depth fell short of significance, most likely because of low power. Reportedly, almost half of the unique spike-specific TCRs recognized epitopes lying outside the regions that are mutated in the B.1.351 and B.1.1.7 variants. A significant rise in spike-specific TCR breadth and depth was observed after two AZD1222 doses relative to day 0 and relative to MenACWY recipients. Only five or six AZD1222 recipients were SARS-CoV-2 seropositive at baseline, limiting conclusions about previously exposed vaccinees. CD4 TCRs associated with the vaccine covered the entire spike protein, and the dominant responses were in regions 160-218 and 743-854. Most participants were white British and females outnumbered males, and the authors suggested that clonal diversity may have been underestimated. Because no day 14 peak-response samples were available, the repertoires could be characterized only after the peak T cell response.

Sample: peripheral blood, taken on day 0 of AZD1222 vaccination. The chain employs TRBV10-3 and TRBJ2-1; no D gene is confidently identified. This TCR derives from an adult in good health. The CDR3 in this case is CAISESRVQFYNEQFF. The nucleotide sequence reads as follows: TGTGCCATCAGTGAGTCGCGTGTACAGTTCTACAATGAGCAGTTCTTC.